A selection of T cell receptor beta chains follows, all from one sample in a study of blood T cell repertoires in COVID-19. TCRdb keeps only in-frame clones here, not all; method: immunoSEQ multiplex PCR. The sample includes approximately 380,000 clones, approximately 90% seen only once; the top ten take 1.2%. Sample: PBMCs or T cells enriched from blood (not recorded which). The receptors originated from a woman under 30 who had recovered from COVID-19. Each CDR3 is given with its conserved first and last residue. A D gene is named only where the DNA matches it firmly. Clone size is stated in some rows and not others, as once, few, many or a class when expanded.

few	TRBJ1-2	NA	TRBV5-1	TGCGCCAGCAGCTACGGTGGACAAGGGGGCTATGGCTACACCTTC	CASSYGGQGGYGYTF
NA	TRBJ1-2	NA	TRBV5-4	TGTGCCAGCAGCTTGGACCCGGCAGGGAACTATGGCTACACCTTC	CASSLDPAGNYGYTF
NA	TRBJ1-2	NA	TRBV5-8	TGTGCCAGCAGCTTGAGACAGGCTTTTAACTATGGCTACACCTTC	CASSLRQAFNYGYTF
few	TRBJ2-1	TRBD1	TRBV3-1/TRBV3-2	TGTGCCAGCAGCCAAGAAAAGGACAGGGGCGCCTACAATGAGCAGTTCTTC	CASSQEKDRGAYNEQFF
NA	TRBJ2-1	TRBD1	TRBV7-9	TGTGCCAGCAGCGGTTGGACAGGAAGCTCCTACAATGAGCAGTTCTTC	CASSGWTGSSYNEQFF
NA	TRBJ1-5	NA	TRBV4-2	TGTGCCAGCAGCCAAGATCAGGCAGCCCGCAATCAGCCCCAGCATTTT	CASSQDQAARNQPQHF
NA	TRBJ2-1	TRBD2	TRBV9	TGTGCCAGCAGCGGCGGGGGAGCTACCAATGAGCAGTTCTTC	CASSGGGATNEQFF
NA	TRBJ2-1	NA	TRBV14	TGTGCCAGCAGCCGATTTTCGCGATTGGACAGTACCCGGAGCTCCTACAATGAGCAGTTCTTC	CASSRFSRLDSTRSSYNEQFF
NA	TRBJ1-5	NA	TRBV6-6	TGTGCCAGCAGCCTCGCACCGTACGAGCAGCCCCAGCATTTT	CASSLAPYEQPQHF
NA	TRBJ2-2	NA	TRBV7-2	TGTGCCAGCAGCATGCAGAGGGAGCTGTTTTTT	CASSMQRELFF
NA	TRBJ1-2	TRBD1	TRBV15	TGTGCCACCTCTTCCGGGACAGCGACCAGGGACTACACCTTC	CATSSGTATRDYTF
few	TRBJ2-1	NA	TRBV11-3	TGTGCCAGCAGCCCATTCTCTAATCCCGATGAGCAGTTCTTC	CASSPFSNPDEQFF
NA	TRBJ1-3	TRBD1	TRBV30	TGTGCCTGGATCCCCGGGACAGGGCCTGGAAACACCATATATTTT	CAWIPGTGPGNTIYF
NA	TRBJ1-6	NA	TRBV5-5	TGTGCCAGCAGCTTGAGTCGGTATAATTCACCCCTCCACTTT	CASSLSRYNSPLHF
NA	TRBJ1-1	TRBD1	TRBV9	TGTGCCAGCAGCGAAGGACAGGGGGGGACGGCTTTCTTT	CASSEGQGGTAFF
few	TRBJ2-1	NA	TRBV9	TGTGCCAGCAGCGTCAGAGGGTCTAGCGTGAATGAGCAGTTCTTC	CASSVRGSSVNEQFF
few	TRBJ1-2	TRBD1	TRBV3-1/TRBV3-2	TGTGCCAGCAGCCAGGGGGGGACAGGGAGGTCCCTTTACTATGGCTACACCTTC	CASSQGGTGRSLYYGYTF
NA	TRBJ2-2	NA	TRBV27	TGTGCCAGCAGTCTCAGGGGTGCCGGGGAGCTGTTTTTT	CASSLRGAGELFF
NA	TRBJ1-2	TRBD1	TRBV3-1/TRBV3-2	TGTGCCAGCAGCCAAGATCACAGGGGAGCATATGGCTACACCTTC	CASSQDHRGAYGYTF
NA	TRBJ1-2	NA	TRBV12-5	TGTGCTAGTGGTTTGGTTCCTAAACAGACAGACCTGAACTATGGCTACACCTTC	CASGLVPKQTDLNYGYTF
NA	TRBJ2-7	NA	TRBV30	TGTGCCTGGGCCCCGGACAGCTCCTACGAGCAGTACTTC	CAWAPDSSYEQYF
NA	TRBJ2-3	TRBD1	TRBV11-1	TGTGCCAGCAGACCTGGACAGGGTCGTACGCAGTATTTT	CASRPGQGRTQYF
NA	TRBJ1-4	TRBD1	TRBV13	TGTGCCAGCAGCACCCGACAGGGTGGGGGTGAAAAACTGTTTTTT	CASSTRQGGGEKLFF
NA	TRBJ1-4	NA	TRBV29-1	TGCAGCGTTGCGTCAGGAGCGGCTAATGAAAAACTGTTTTTT	CSVASGAANEKLFF
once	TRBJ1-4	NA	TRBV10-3	TGTGCCATCAGTGAACCAGGTGAAAAACTGTTTTTT	CAISEPGEKLFF
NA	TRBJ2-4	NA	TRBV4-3	TGCGCCAGCAGCCAAGGGGACTTTGCAGCCAAAAACATTCAGTACTTC	CASSQGDFAAKNIQYF
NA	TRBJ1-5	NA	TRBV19	TGTGCCAGTAGCGCCGGACAGAGCAATCAGCCCCAGCATTTT	CASSAGQSNQPQHF
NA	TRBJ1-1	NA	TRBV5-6	TGTGCCAGCAGCTTGGTGTCAGGTGAAGCTTTCTTT	CASSLVSGEAFF
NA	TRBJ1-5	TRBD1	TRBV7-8	TGTGCCAGCAGCCCAAGCCCGACAGGGGTTCAGCCCCAGCATTTT	CASSPSPTGVQPQHF
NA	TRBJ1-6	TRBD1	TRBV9	TGTGCCAGCAGCGCCGGACAGGAATATTCACCCCTCCACTTT	CASSAGQEYSPLHF
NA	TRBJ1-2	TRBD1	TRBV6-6	TGTGCCAGCAGTTACCCCACAGGGGATCGAAACTATGGCTACACCTTC	CASSYPTGDRNYGYTF
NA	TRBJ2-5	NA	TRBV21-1	TGTGCCAGCAGCAAAAAACACAGCAAACAAGAGACCCAGTACTTC	CASSKKHSKQETQYF
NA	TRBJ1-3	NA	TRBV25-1	TGTGCCAGCAGTGACGGCGGAAGCTCTGGAAACACCATATATTTT	CASSDGGSSGNTIYF
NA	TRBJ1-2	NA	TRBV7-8	TGTGCCAGCAGCTTAGCGGAGGGAAACTATGGCTACACCTTC	CASSLAEGNYGYTF
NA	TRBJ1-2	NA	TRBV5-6	TGTGCCAGCAGCGTGGGACGGGCCGGGGTTGTGGTCTACACCTTC	CASSVGRAGVVVYTF
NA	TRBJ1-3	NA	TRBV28	TGTGCCAGCCGACAGGGAAACACCATATATTTT	CASRQGNTIYF
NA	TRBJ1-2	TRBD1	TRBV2	TGTGCCAGAACTCAGGCGGACAGGGGTTTTAGCTATGGCTACACCTTC	CARTQADRGFSYGYTF
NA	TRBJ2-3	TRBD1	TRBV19	TGTGCCATTGGGACAGCAAACACAGATACGCAGTATTTT	CAIGTANTDTQYF
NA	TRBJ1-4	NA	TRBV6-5	TGTGCCAGCAGTTACTCGACAGGAATAGGTGAAAAACTGTTTTTT	CASSYSTGIGEKLFF
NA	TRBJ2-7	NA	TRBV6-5	TGTGCCAGCAGTTACTGGAAAGGGGCGATTGTACACGAGCAGTACTTC	CASSYWKGAIVHEQYF
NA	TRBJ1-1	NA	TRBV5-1	TGCGCCAGCAGCTTGGTGGTCGGGAACACTGAAGCTTTCTTT	CASSLVVGNTEAFF
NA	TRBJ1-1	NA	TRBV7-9	TGTGCCAGCAGCCTTCTACAGGGATCTGAAGCTTTCTTT	CASSLLQGSEAFF
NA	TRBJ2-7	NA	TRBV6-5	TGTGCCAGCAGTTACTCTGGTAGCGGACATGACGAGCAGTACTTC	CASSYSGSGHDEQYF
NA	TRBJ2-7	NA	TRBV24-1	TGTGCCACCAGTGATGGGGGCGGCTACGAGCAGTACTTC	CATSDGGGYEQYF
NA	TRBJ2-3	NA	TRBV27	TGTGCCAGCAGTTTCGGAGGGGTCACAGATACGCAGTATTTT	CASSFGGVTDTQYF
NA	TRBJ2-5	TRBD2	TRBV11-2	TGTGCCAGCAGCTTACTAGCGGGGGGGCCAGAGACCCAGTACTTC	CASSLLAGGPETQYF
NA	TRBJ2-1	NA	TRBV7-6	TGTGCCAGCAGCTCCCGGGACATCGATCCAGAGCAGTTCTTC	CASSSRDIDPEQFF
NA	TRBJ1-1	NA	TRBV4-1	TGCGCCAGCAGCCAAGATGGTCAGCCGACTGGGGAAGCTTTCTTT	CASSQDGQPTGEAFF
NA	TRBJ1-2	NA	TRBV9	TGTGCCAGCAGCGCCATCTCGGGGGGGGCCTATGGTGATACCTTC	CASSAISGGAYGDTF
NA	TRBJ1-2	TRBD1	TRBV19	TGTGCCAGTAGTCCCACAGGGGATTACTATGGCTACACCTTC	CASSPTGDYYGYTF